Listed below are T cell receptor beta chains from one sample, sequenced in a study of CD8+ T cells in alopecia areata. Method: immunoSEQ multiplex PCR; TCRdb's copy keeps in-frame clones and lacks some. The data show 110,000 to 150,000 clones, with 58% seen just once and 6.4% held by the top ten. The specimen comprised CD4+ T cells sorted from blood, sampled at week 0. Receptors originate from a human donor with alopecia areata. Both conserved end residues are part of each CDR3. Each record gives: J gene, D gene, clone size, V gene, CDR3 DNA, CDR3 protein. The D gene is left open where the match is weak. Only some rows state a clone size, as once, few, many or a class for expanded clones.

j_gene: TRBJ1-2
d_gene: -
abundance: few
v_gene: TRBV4-1
CDR3nt: TGCGCCAGCAGCCAAGATCAGACGGCGGCCCTCTATGGCTACACCTTC
CDR3aa: CASSQDQTAALYGYTF

j_gene: TRBJ2-5
d_gene: TRBD1
abundance: -
v_gene: TRBV11-2
CDR3nt: TGTGCCAGCAGCTTGGACAGGGAAGAGACCCAGTACTTC
CDR3aa: CASSLDREETQYF

j_gene: TRBJ1-2
d_gene: -
abundance: once
v_gene: TRBV4-3
CDR3nt: TGCGCCAGCAGCCAAAGTTCGACCGCGTCTAGGAGGGGCTACACCTTC
CDR3aa: CASSQSSTASRRGYTF

j_gene: TRBJ1-1
d_gene: -
abundance: -
v_gene: TRBV7-9
CDR3nt: TGTGCCAGCAGCCGATCGGGGATCTTGAACACTGAAGCTTTCTTT
CDR3aa: CASSRSGILNTEAFF

j_gene: TRBJ1-3
d_gene: TRBD1
abundance: -
v_gene: TRBV25-1
CDR3nt: TGTGCCAGCAGTGGTGCCCCGGGACAGGGCTCTGGAAACACCATATATTTT
CDR3aa: CASSGAPGQGSGNTIYF

j_gene: TRBJ2-7
d_gene: TRBD2
abundance: -
v_gene: TRBV11-3
CDR3nt: TGTGCCAGCAGCCAAAGGAAAGCCGGGGGGAGCTCCTACGAGCAGTACTTC
CDR3aa: CASSQRKAGGSSYEQYF

j_gene: TRBJ1-1
d_gene: -
abundance: few
v_gene: TRBV19
CDR3nt: TGTGCCATTTCCAAATCCCGGGACACTGAAGCTTTCTTT
CDR3aa: CAISKSRDTEAFF

j_gene: TRBJ1-2
d_gene: -
abundance: few
v_gene: TRBV18
CDR3nt: TGTGCCAGCTCACCAAGGGGGGCGGATGGCTACACCTTC
CDR3aa: CASSPRGADGYTF

j_gene: TRBJ1-6
d_gene: -
abundance: few
v_gene: TRBV7-6
CDR3nt: TGTGCCAGCAGCTTAAGGTCGGGGCCTGAAAATTCACCCCTCCACTTT
CDR3aa: CASSLRSGPENSPLHF

j_gene: TRBJ2-5
d_gene: -
abundance: few
v_gene: TRBV7-2
CDR3nt: TGTGCCAGCAGCCCGAACCAAGAGACCCAGTACTTC
CDR3aa: CASSPNQETQYF

j_gene: TRBJ2-7
d_gene: TRBD2
abundance: -
v_gene: TRBV25-1
CDR3nt: TGTGCCAGCTCAAAGAGCGGGGGGGCTTTCGAGCAGTACTTC
CDR3aa: CASSKSGGAFEQYF

j_gene: TRBJ1-5
d_gene: -
abundance: -
v_gene: TRBV7-2
CDR3nt: TGTGCCAGCAGCCTACTTTCAGGGATGCAGCCCCAGCATTTT
CDR3aa: CASSLLSGMQPQHF

j_gene: TRBJ2-6
d_gene: -
abundance: -
v_gene: TRBV7-2
CDR3nt: TGTGCCAGCAGTCCTTACTTCCAGAGCTCTGGGGCCAACGTCCTGACTTTC
CDR3aa: CASSPYFQSSGANVLTF

j_gene: TRBJ1-2
d_gene: TRBD1
abundance: -
v_gene: TRBV19
CDR3nt: TGTGCCAGTACCCTCGGACAGGGGGGTTATGGCTACACCTTC
CDR3aa: CASTLGQGGYGYTF

j_gene: TRBJ2-7
d_gene: TRBD2
abundance: -
v_gene: TRBV7-8
CDR3nt: TGTGCCAGCAGCTCGGAGGCGGGGGACTCCTACGAGCAGTACTTC
CDR3aa: CASSSEAGDSYEQYF

j_gene: TRBJ2-7
d_gene: -
abundance: -
v_gene: TRBV7-2
CDR3nt: TGTGCCAGCAGCCTGACAGGTGCTGACTCCTACGAGCAGTACTTC
CDR3aa: CASSLTGADSYEQYF

j_gene: TRBJ2-1
d_gene: TRBD2
abundance: -
v_gene: TRBV11-2
CDR3nt: TGTGCCAGCAGCTTAACCCAATGGACTAGCGGGGGCTACAATGAGCAGTTCTTC
CDR3aa: CASSLTQWTSGGYNEQFF

j_gene: TRBJ2-3
d_gene: -
abundance: -
v_gene: TRBV6-5
CDR3nt: TGTGCCAGCAGTTACACGCTTGGCACAGATACGCAGTATTTT
CDR3aa: CASSYTLGTDTQYF

j_gene: TRBJ1-2
d_gene: TRBD1
abundance: -
v_gene: TRBV7-9
CDR3nt: TGTGCCAGCAGTCAGGGGACAGTCTATGGCTACACCTTC
CDR3aa: CASSQGTVYGYTF

j_gene: TRBJ2-2
d_gene: -
abundance: -
v_gene: TRBV29-1
CDR3nt: TGCAGCGTTGAGGGACTGAGCACCGGGGAGCTGTTTTTT
CDR3aa: CSVEGLSTGELFF

j_gene: TRBJ1-5
d_gene: -
abundance: -
v_gene: TRBV6-5
CDR3nt: TGTGCCAGCGGGGTTCCCAATCAGCCCCAGCATTTT
CDR3aa: CASGVPNQPQHF

j_gene: TRBJ1-5
d_gene: -
abundance: -
v_gene: TRBV19
CDR3nt: TGTGCCAGTAGCTATTCAACCAAGGAGCCCCAGCATTTT
CDR3aa: CASSYSTKEPQHF

j_gene: TRBJ1-1
d_gene: TRBD1
abundance: -
v_gene: TRBV30
CDR3nt: TGTGCCTGGAGCCGACAGGGGAACACTGAAGCTTTCTTT
CDR3aa: CAWSRQGNTEAFF

j_gene: TRBJ2-7
d_gene: -
abundance: -
v_gene: TRBV5-1
CDR3nt: TGCGCCAGCAGCGTTACAGGACAAAGCTCCTACGAGCAGTACTTC
CDR3aa: CASSVTGQSSYEQYF

j_gene: TRBJ1-5
d_gene: TRBD1
abundance: -
v_gene: TRBV7-2
CDR3nt: TGTGCCAGCAGCTACATGACAGGGAATCAGCCCCAGCATTTT
CDR3aa: CASSYMTGNQPQHF

j_gene: TRBJ2-2
d_gene: TRBD1
abundance: -
v_gene: TRBV2
CDR3nt: TGTGCCAGCACCCGGGAGGGGACAGGGGGAGACACCGGGGAGCTGTTTTTT
CDR3aa: CASTREGTGGDTGELFF

j_gene: TRBJ1-6
d_gene: -
abundance: -
v_gene: TRBV9
CDR3nt: TGTGCCAGCAGCGCCGGACACTTAAATTCACCCCTCCACTTT
CDR3aa: CASSAGHLNSPLHF

j_gene: TRBJ2-1
d_gene: -
abundance: -
v_gene: TRBV30
CDR3nt: TGTGCCTGGACTGTGGGGTATGAGCAGTTCTTC
CDR3aa: CAWTVGYEQFF

j_gene: TRBJ2-5
d_gene: -
abundance: few
v_gene: TRBV5-1
CDR3nt: TGCGCCAGCAGCTTGGGGGGAACGCCAGAGACCCAGTACTTC
CDR3aa: CASSLGGTPETQYF

j_gene: TRBJ1-6
d_gene: -
abundance: -
v_gene: TRBV30
CDR3nt: TGTGCCTGGAGCGGGCAGGGTTATTCACCCCTCCACTTT
CDR3aa: CAWSGQGYSPLHF

j_gene: TRBJ2-2
d_gene: -
abundance: -
v_gene: TRBV6-6
CDR3nt: TGTGCCAGCAGTGACGGACTAACCGGGGAGCTGTTTTTT
CDR3aa: CASSDGLTGELFF

j_gene: TRBJ2-5
d_gene: -
abundance: -
v_gene: TRBV30
CDR3nt: TGTGCCTGGACTGAAGGGTTGGTGACCCAGTACTTC
CDR3aa: CAWTEGLVTQYF

j_gene: TRBJ1-1
d_gene: TRBD1
abundance: -
v_gene: TRBV10-3
CDR3nt: TGTGCCATCAGTGAGTCCCCCAGGAGGCAGGGGGCAAACACTGAAGCTTTCTTT
CDR3aa: CAISESPRRQGANTEAFF

j_gene: TRBJ1-2
d_gene: -
abundance: -
v_gene: TRBV6-6
CDR3nt: TGTGCCAGCGGGACTGGGCCCTATGGCTACACCTTC
CDR3aa: CASGTGPYGYTF

j_gene: TRBJ1-6
d_gene: TRBD1
abundance: -
v_gene: TRBV2
CDR3nt: TGTGCCAGCAGTGAATCGGCGGCAGGGGGCTCTTCACCCCTCCACTTT
CDR3aa: CASSESAAGGSSPLHF

j_gene: TRBJ2-7
d_gene: -
abundance: -
v_gene: TRBV4-3
CDR3nt: TGCGCCAGCAGCCCAGCGCCTGACAGTGGTCCCTCCGAGCAGTACTTC
CDR3aa: CASSPAPDSGPSEQYF

j_gene: TRBJ2-2
d_gene: -
abundance: few
v_gene: TRBV30
CDR3nt: TGTGCCTGGAGGACAGGTTCGAACACCGGGGAGCTGTTTTTT
CDR3aa: CAWRTGSNTGELFF

j_gene: TRBJ1-1
d_gene: TRBD1
abundance: few
v_gene: TRBV2
CDR3nt: TGTGCCAGCAGCGGACAGGGGAACACTGAAGCTTTCTTT
CDR3aa: CASSGQGNTEAFF

j_gene: TRBJ1-1
d_gene: -
abundance: -
v_gene: TRBV27
CDR3nt: TGTGCCAGCTCGAAGGACAGCACGTACACTGAAGCTTTCTTT
CDR3aa: CASSKDSTYTEAFF

j_gene: TRBJ2-3
d_gene: -
abundance: -
v_gene: TRBV5-1
CDR3nt: TGCGCCAGCAGCTTGTCCCGGGTCAGCGGTAGCACAGATACGCAGTATTTT
CDR3aa: CASSLSRVSGSTDTQYF

j_gene: TRBJ2-3
d_gene: -
abundance: once
v_gene: TRBV7-9
CDR3nt: TGTGCCAGCAGCTTAGAAGCTGGTACGCAGTATTTT
CDR3aa: CASSLEAGTQYF

j_gene: TRBJ1-1
d_gene: -
abundance: -
v_gene: TRBV2
CDR3nt: TGTGCCAGCAGTCTTCCTGGCTTCACTGAAGCTTTCTTT
CDR3aa: CASSLPGFTEAFF

j_gene: TRBJ2-4
d_gene: -
abundance: -
v_gene: TRBV4-1
CDR3nt: TGCGCCAGCAGCCAAGATAGTCTAGTTCTAGCCAAAAACATTCAGTACTTC
CDR3aa: CASSQDSLVLAKNIQYF

j_gene: TRBJ1-2
d_gene: TRBD1
abundance: -
v_gene: TRBV29-1
CDR3nt: TGCAGCGCCGAACGACCAGGGGGCGGCTATGGCTACACCTTC
CDR3aa: CSAERPGGGYGYTF

j_gene: TRBJ2-5
d_gene: -
abundance: -
v_gene: TRBV7-2
CDR3nt: TGTGCCAGCAGCTCTCACCGGCAAGAGACCCAGTACTTC
CDR3aa: CASSSHRQETQYF

j_gene: TRBJ2-5
d_gene: -
abundance: -
v_gene: TRBV29-1
CDR3nt: TGCAGCGTCGAGGGACACGTCGGAGAGACCCAGTACTTC
CDR3aa: CSVEGHVGETQYF

j_gene: TRBJ2-7
d_gene: TRBD1
abundance: -
v_gene: TRBV27
CDR3nt: TGTGCCAGCAGTCACGGACAGGGAGAGGAGTACGAGCAGTACTTC
CDR3aa: CASSHGQGEEYEQYF

j_gene: TRBJ2-1
d_gene: TRBD2
abundance: few
v_gene: TRBV11-1
CDR3nt: TGTGCCAGCAGTTTAGAGCGGGACTCCTACAATGAGCAGTTCTTC
CDR3aa: CASSLERDSYNEQFF

j_gene: TRBJ1-1
d_gene: -
abundance: -
v_gene: TRBV30
CDR3nt: TGTGCCTGGAGCTTGGACAGGAACACTGAAGCTTTCTTT
CDR3aa: CAWSLDRNTEAFF

j_gene: TRBJ1-1
d_gene: -
abundance: few
v_gene: TRBV30
CDR3nt: TGTGCCTGGATGAGGGCGAAGGACACTGAAGCTTTCTTT
CDR3aa: CAWMRAKDTEAFF

j_gene: TRBJ2-5
d_gene: -
abundance: -
v_gene: TRBV5-1
CDR3nt: TGCGCCAGCAGCTTGGATGGGGGACGCCGAGAGACCCAGTACTTC
CDR3aa: CASSLDGGRRETQYF

j_gene: TRBJ2-7
d_gene: -
abundance: few
v_gene: TRBV2
CDR3nt: TGTGCCAGCAGTGAATCAAACCCATGGGGGATTTACCACGAGCAGTACTTC
CDR3aa: CASSESNPWGIYHEQYF

j_gene: TRBJ2-1
d_gene: -
abundance: -
v_gene: TRBV30
CDR3nt: TGTGCCTGTACCCCGCTTTCCTGGGTGAGCTCCTACAATGAGCAGTTCTTC
CDR3aa: CACTPLSWVSSYNEQFF

j_gene: TRBJ2-3
d_gene: -
abundance: few
v_gene: TRBV5-1
CDR3nt: TGCGCCAGCAGCTTGGCATCCCCCGCGGATACGCAGTATTTT
CDR3aa: CASSLASPADTQYF

j_gene: TRBJ2-5
d_gene: TRBD1
abundance: -
v_gene: TRBV11-2
CDR3nt: TGTGCCAGCAGTTCCCGACAGGGGCGCGAGACCCAGTACTTC
CDR3aa: CASSSRQGRETQYF

j_gene: TRBJ2-5
d_gene: -
abundance: -
v_gene: TRBV7-2
CDR3nt: TGTGCCAGCAGCGCCACGTCCCTGGCAGGGGAGACCCAGTACTTC
CDR3aa: CASSATSLAGETQYF

j_gene: TRBJ2-7
d_gene: -
abundance: -
v_gene: TRBV6-5
CDR3nt: TGTGCCACCGGACAGTTCGGGACCTACGAGCAGTACTTC
CDR3aa: CATGQFGTYEQYF

j_gene: TRBJ2-7
d_gene: -
abundance: once
v_gene: TRBV14
CDR3nt: TGTGCCAGCAGCCCGGGGTCCGAGCAGTACTTC
CDR3aa: CASSPGSEQYF

j_gene: TRBJ1-5
d_gene: -
abundance: few
v_gene: TRBV7-3
CDR3nt: TGTGCCAGCAGCTTAAAAAGGACATGGAAGGCTAGCAATCAGCCCCAGCATTTT
CDR3aa: CASSLKRTWKASNQPQHF